This passage covers 5 T cell receptor beta chains from one sample sequenced in a study of blood T cell repertoires in COVID-19. Assay: immunoSEQ multiplex PCR; the TCRdb copy retains only in-frame clones and omits some. The data show 130,000 to 150,000 clones, around 80% seen once. The sequenced material came from peripheral blood. The source is a man between 60 and 75 years old with active or convalescent COVID-19.

The V and J genes are TRBV14 and TRBJ2-5; TRBD2 is a possible D gene (5 bases). CDR1 is SGHDN and CDR2 is FVKESK in the germline V gene. The CDR3 consists of 14 residues. Trimming left V 1 base short and J 4 bases short, with 10 bases between. CDR3 region: CASSQVGLIETQYF. The DNA for the CDR3 is TGTGCCAGCAGCCAAGTTGGACTGATAGAGACCCAGTACTTC.

The CDR3 is CSVVTGDSGSNQPQHF. DNA for the CDR3: TGCAGCGTTGTCACGGGGGATTCAGGGAGCAATCAGCCCCAGCATTTT. The chain recombines TRBV29-1 with TRBJ1-5; TRBD1 is a possible D gene (5 bases). The CDR3 is made up of 16 amino acids. The ends were cut back, 4 bases at V and 1 base at J, with 17 bases in the middle. In germline, CDR1 is SQVTM, CDR2 ANQGSEA.

The chain combines TRBV4-2 with TRBJ1-3; D is undetermined. The CDR3 has 16 residues. Germline loops: CDR1 LGHNA, CDR2 YNFKEQ. V was trimmed by 0 bases and J by 0 bases, leaving 9 bases between them. The CDR3 bases are TGTGCCAGCAGCCAAGAGCGAAGGAGCTCTGGAAACACCATATATTTT. This codes for CASSQERRSSGNTIYF.

This chain connects TRBV19 to TRBJ1-2; 8 bases align to TRBD1. The V segment lost 6 bases and the J segment 2 bases; nucleotides outside the gene matches: 8. Germline assignment: CDR1 LNHDA and CDR2 SQIVND (reference sequence). CDR3 length equals 15 residues. The CDR3 here is CASSPPGTGNYGYTF. Written as DNA, the CDR3 is TGTGCCAGTAGCCCCCCCGGGACAGGCAACTATGGCTACACCTTC.

This chain uses TRBV28 with TRBJ2-1, with TRBD2 matching over 12 bases. J lost 9 bases, V lost 5 bases, and 5 bases had no gene match. Per germline, CDR1 MDHEN and CDR2 SYDVKM. This CDR3 contains 14 residues. The CDR3 nucleotides are TGTGCCAGCAGTCCTAGCGGGAGGGCTGGTGAGCAGTTCTTC. Amino acid sequence: CASSPSGRAGEQFF.